This paragraph reports one TCR beta chain. Its matching antigen is unknown. Between the trimmed V and J ends, which lost 3 bases and 7 bases, there was a span of 13 bases. The CDR3 has 14 residues. The germline gives CDR1 SNHLY, CDR2 FYNNEI. In every patient, relapse followed autologous stem cell transplantation, while exposure to brentuximab vedotin differed. Each best response was a complete response, a partial response or progressive disease. TCRdb's copy holds only in-frame clones and misses some; the assay was immunoSEQ multiplex PCR. The table has approximately 46,000 clones, about three quarters seen once. This sample is drawn from a study of PD-1 blockade in classical Hodgkin lymphoma. Findings and caveats of the study: Diversity in CD4+ TCRs, unlike that measured in CD8+ TCRs, had risen significantly by C4D1. In newly diagnosed patients, baseline TCR diversity was reportedly below that of healthy donors.

This material consisted of peripheral blood mononuclear cells (PBMCs), taken at baseline. The chain employs TRBV2 and TRBJ1-3; D not resolved. This sequence was found in a human donor with classical Hodgkin lymphoma. CDR3 coding DNA: TGTGCCAGCAGTGACAGCTTGAGTGGGAACACCATATATTTT. This sequence encodes CASSDSLSGNTIYF.